This TCR beta chain derives from a study of Ad26.COV2.S vaccination and SARS-CoV-2 variants. The protocol was immunoSEQ multiplex PCR, while the TCRdb copy is restricted to in-frame clones and leaves out a portion. The repertoire includes about 330,000 clones, approximately 87% of them detected once, and about 5% sits in the top ten. Described treatment: roughly 20 received Ad26.COV2.S at low or high dose, single or two shots; roughly five received placebo; per-sample allocation not given. The samples were gathered on day 63 after the first injection of vaccine or placebo. This clone came up a few times. There are 19 residues in the CDR3. Germline loops: CDR1 SGHDT, CDR2 YYEEEE. V was shortened by 0 bases and J by 0 bases, with 16 bases between the two germline ends.

This specimen was peripheral blood, taken in a trial of Ad26.COV2.S vaccine versus placebo. The TCR was taken from a person aged 18 to 59 who received the Ad26.COV2.S COVID-19 vaccine or a placebo. The chain is built from TRBV5-6 and TRBJ1-6; tentatively, D is TRBD1 (5 bases). CDR3 sequence: CASSLVAGDDSSYNSPLHF. CDR3 coding DNA: TGTGCCAGCAGCTTGGTCGCGGGGGACGATAGCTCCTATAATTCACCCCTCCACTTT.